Shown below are 19 T cell receptor beta chains from a single sample sequenced in a study of T cells in Graves' hyperthyroidism and ophthalmopathy. Amplification yielded TCR beta CDR3 regions, with RNA transcripts as the source. Using the HTBI primer set, a first-round RT-PCR was run on the TCR CDR3. Using its own MiXCR run on the multiplex PCR reads, TCRdb lists one record per CDR3 protein. The table shows under 550,000 distinct CDR3 sequences, with just under 20% occurring only once. Material for sequencing was blood. These receptors were obtained from a man aged 35 to 55 with Graves' ophthalmopathy.

The sample holds many counts of this clonotype. This rearrangement joins TRBV6-6 to TRBJ1-1, with D hard to call. The V and J ends lost 2 bases and 6 bases respectively, with 10 bases between them. In germline, CDR1 is MNHNY, CDR2 SVGAGI (reference sequence). The CDR3 consists of 13 residues. This CDR3 is CASSYNGWAEAFF. The CDR3 DNA reads TGTGCCAGCAGTTACAATGGGTGGGCTGAAGCTTTCTTT.

This clonotype occurred a few times. This chain joins TRBV6-1 and TRBJ2-3; D not certain. Germline V lookup: CDR1 MNHNS, CDR2 SASEGT. The V end lost 7 bases, the J end lost 0 bases, and 23 bases lay between the germline ends. This CDR3 has 18 residues. The CDR3 coding sequence is TGTGCCAGCAAGGTCACGTACGGTAGCTACACTAGCACAGATACGCAGTATTTT. Translating gives CASKVTYGSYTSTDTQYF.

Worth noting for this clonotype: A much larger clone lies one base from this, so it may be a read error. The chain uses TRBV5-5 and TRBJ2-1; no clear D gene. Looked up from germline, CDR1 is SGHKS and CDR2 is YYEKEE (reference sequence). V dropped 6 bases and J dropped 6 bases, with 13 bases sitting between them. The CDR3 loop spans 13 amino acids. The CDR3 coding sequence is TGTGCCAGCAACCAAAACAAGGTCAATGAGCAGTTCTTC. Protein sequence: CASNQNKVNEQFF.

This clonotype was seen at least ten times. CDR3 sequence: CASSLVGQGNEQFF. CDR3 in DNA: TGTGCCAGCAGCTTAGTGGGACAAGGAAATGAGCAGTTCTTC. V usage is TRBV7-9 and J usage is TRBJ2-1, with D possibly TRBD1 on 6 matching bases. CDR1 SEHNR and CDR2 FQNEAQ come from the germline V gene (reference sequence). Trimming took 1 base from V and 7 from J, leaving 11 bases between them. The CDR3 extends over 14 amino acids.

This clonotype was seen at least ten times. The chain links TRBV3-1 to TRBJ2-1; TRBD2 matches 10 bases. The CDR3 length is 16 residues. V was clipped by 8 bases and J by 6 bases; unmatched bases: 13. Germline CDR1 is LGHDT and CDR2 is YNNKEL (reference sequence). The CDR3, as DNA: TGTGCCAGCGTAGGAGCGGGAGGGCCTTCGATCAATGAGCAGTTCTTC. As protein: CASVGAGGPSINEQFF.

This clonotype has more than one count but fewer than ten. The rearrangement links TRBV7-9 to TRBJ2-5, with 8 bases fitting TRBD1. This CDR3 spans 13 amino acids. The V segment lost 7 bases and the J segment 2 bases; nucleotides outside the gene matches: 3. The germline V gene encodes CDR1 SEHNR and CDR2 FQNEAQ (reference sequence). The CDR3 DNA sequence: TGTGCCAGCATTACAGGGGGACAAGAGACCCAGTACTTC. This sequence encodes CASITGGQETQYF.

The V call is TRBV27, the J call TRBJ1-6, with D maybe TRBD1 (5 bases). The CDR3 spans 15 residues. Per germline, CDR1 MNHEY and CDR2 SMNVEV (reference sequence). V was pared by 0 bases and J by 10 bases, with 13 bases between. The CDR3 nucleotides are TGTGCCAGCAGTTTATCCCCAGGGATGAGGTCACCCCTCCACTTT. Translated, it gives CASSLSPGMRSPLHF.

The genes are TRBV12-3 or TRBV12-4 and TRBJ1-1; possible D gene TRBD1, 6 bases. The CDR3 spans 14 residues. Trimming took 2 bases from V and 5 from J, leaving 12 bases between them. This CDR3 is CASSLRGGETEAFF. CDR3 nucleotides: TGTGCCAGCAGTTTAAGGGGGGGTGAGACTGAAGCTTTCTTT.

Only a few counts were recorded for this clonotype. The V and J genes are TRBV2 and TRBJ2-5; D call uncertain. CDR1 and CDR2 from the germline V gene are SNHLY and FYNNEI. The CDR3 is 13 amino acids. With 6 bases removed from V and 5 bases from J, the gap between germline ends came to 13 bases. The CDR3 is CASRDGRGETQYF. The CDR3 nucleotides are TGTGCCAGCAGGGATGGGCGTGGGGAGACCCAGTACTTC. The full variable domain, its missing parts supplied by reference TRBV2 and TRBJ2-5, is EPEVTQTPSHQVTQMGQEVILRCVPISNHLYFYWYRQILGQKVEFLVSFYNNEISEKSEIFDDQFSVERPDGSNFTLKIRSTKLEDSAMYFCASRDGRGETQYFGPGTRLLVL.

This clonotype was found many times. The rearrangement joins TRBV2 to TRBJ2-7, with D possibly being TRBD2 (6 bases). Germline V gene sequence: CDR1 SNHLY, CDR2 FYNNEI. The V end lost 2 bases, the J end lost 2 bases, and 13 bases lay between the germline ends. The CDR3 is 15 residues long. CDR3 nucleotides: TGTGCCAGCAGTGAAACCGGCGGGAAAACCTACGAGCAGTACTTC. Translated, it gives CASSETGGKTYEQYF. The entire variable domain, with the rest obtained from reference TRBV2 and TRBJ2-7, is as follows: EPEVTQTPSHQVTQMGQEVILRCVPISNHLYFYWYRQILGQKVEFLVSFYNNEISEKSEIFDDQFSVERPDGSNFTLKIRSTKLEDSAMYFCASSETGGKTYEQYFGPGTRLTVT.

This clonotype was detected many times. The chain joins TRBV2 to TRBJ2-5, with 9 bases fitting TRBD1. V lost 9 bases to trimming and J lost 2 bases; unmatched junction nucleotides: 4. The V gene's germline CDR1 is SNHLY and CDR2 FYNNEI. CDR3 size: 13 residues. CDR3 sequence: CARGDRVQETQYF. CDR3 bases: TGTGCCAGAGGGGACAGGGTTCAAGAGACCCAGTACTTC.

At least ten counts were recorded for this clonotype. The V call is TRBV3-1, the J call TRBJ2-7, with D unclear. V gave up 4 bases and J gave up 2 bases, with 6 bases separating them. This CDR3 spans 12 amino acids. Germline V lookup: CDR1 LGHDT, CDR2 YNNKEL (reference sequence). The CDR3 loop reads CASSRGTYEQYF. Here the CDR3 DNA reads TGTGCCAGCAGCCGGGGAACCTACGAGCAGTACTTC.

This clonotype was counted a few times. The rearrangement uses TRBV5-6 and TRBJ2-5; D call uncertain. Trimming pared 0 bases from V and 2 bases from J, leaving 14 bases between. Germline loops: CDR1 SGHDT, CDR2 YYEEEE. There are 16 residues in the CDR3. The CDR3 loop reads CASSLEAKVSQETQYF. In nucleotides, the CDR3 is TGTGCCAGCAGCTTGGAGGCCAAAGTATCACAAGAGACCCAGTACTTC.

The rearrangement links TRBV12-3 or TRBV12-4 to TRBJ2-3; D might be TRBD1 or TRBD2, each matching 6 bases. This CDR3 has 15 residues. Deletions cut 1 base from V and 2 bases from J, with 10 bases between. The CDR3 sequence is CASSLGGAYTDTQYF. Written as DNA, the CDR3 is TGTGCCAGCAGTTTAGGGGGGGCTTACACAGATACGCAGTATTTT.

The chain has TRBV3-1 and TRBJ2-4; 9 positions agree with TRBD2. The CDR3 consists of 16 residues. Germline V gives CDR1 LGHDT, CDR2 YNNKEL (reference sequence). Losses at the gene ends were 4 bases for V and 9 bases for J; bases not matched to a gene: 13. As DNA, the CDR3 is TGTGCCAGCAGCCCCCGAGCTAGCGGGACGTGGGGCATTCAGTACTTC. As protein: CASSPRASGTWGIQYF.

V and J are TRBV5-6 and TRBJ2-3, with D unresolved. The V gene lost 0 bases and the J gene lost 2 bases, with 10 bases spanning the gap. CDR3 length equals 15 residues. CDR1 is SGHDT, CDR2 YYEEEE, per germline. In DNA, the CDR3 is TGTGCCAGCAGCTTGGGTACGCGGAACACAGATACGCAGTATTTT. Amino acids: CASSLGTRNTDTQYF.

This clonotype appeared many times. This rearrangement joins TRBV6-1 to TRBJ1-3; the match to TRBD1 covers 9 bases. The CDR3 consists of 16 residues. The V and J ends lost 6 bases and 0 bases, in that order; junction bases with no gene match: 6. Germline V gene lookup returns CDR1 MNHNS and CDR2 SASEGT. Here the CDR3 DNA reads TGTGCCAGCAGCGATGGGACAGGGCGCTCTGGAAACACCATATATTTT. As protein: CASSDGTGRSGNTIYF.

The chain uses TRBV7-9 and TRBJ2-5, with 10 bases identical to TRBD1. Germline CDR1 is SEHNR and CDR2 is FQNEAQ (reference sequence). The CDR3 covers 16 residues. V shed 6 bases, J shed 5 bases, and the junction held 12 bases outside the gene matches. Here the CDR3 DNA reads TGTGCCAGCAGACTGACAGGGGGCTCCCCTTCGGAGACCCAGTACTTC. Its translation: CASRLTGGSPSETQYF.

The chain combines TRBV30 with TRBJ2-7; 9 bases agree with TRBD2. The CDR3 is made up of 20 amino acids. Trimming cost V 3 bases and J 2 bases; bases outside gene matches: 23. CDR1 GTSNPN and CDR2 SVGIG come from the germline V gene (reference sequence). As DNA, the CDR3 is TGTGCCTGGAGCCGCGCGTCCCCTCGCGGGGGGGCAAGGGCCCCCTACGAGCAGTACTTC. It specifies CAWSRASPRGGARAPYEQYF.